This T cell receptor beta chain appears in the sequencing data of a study of prognosis after radiotherapy for stage I lung cancer. Across the study: The non-small cell lung cancer patients were all considered medically inoperable, with comorbidities accounting for this in 12 of them. Overall study results and limits: In the expanded TCR clones, tumor specificity was not determined.

Blood draws of 5 to 6.5 milliliters of peripheral blood occurred at each of two time points. Trimming removed 6 bases from V and 3 bases from J; junction bases left unmatched: 6. This CDR3 has 15 residues. For this clonotype: Its specificity is unknown.

CDR3 of TCR beta was amplified from genomic DNA via a two-round multiplex PCR. It was primers specific to each TRBV and TRBJ gene that first-round PCR used. A second round of PCR was carried out using universal primers. TCRdb re-called the multiplex PCR reads with MiXCR, one entry per CDR3 protein. The data show fewer than 25,000 distinct CDR3 sequences, around 52% seen once. This receptor was identified in a donor aged 50 or older with non-small cell lung cancer. The sample consisted of PBMCs, taken before or after stereotactic body radiation therapy (not recorded which). The V call is TRBV12-3 or TRBV12-4, the J call TRBJ2-3; 10 bases fit TRBD1. CDR3 in amino acids: CASSAPGQGTDTQYF. CDR3 nucleotide sequence: TGTGCCAGCAGCGCTCCGGGACAGGGGACAGATACGCAGTATTTT.